This T cell receptor (beta chain) appears in the sequencing data of a study of cytomegalovirus exposure and HLA in healthy donors. General observations from the study: It was confirmed in vitro that a few of the CMV-associated chains were specific for CMV antigens. TCR beta chains numbering more than 150 were designated cytomegalovirus-associated.

This clone has more than one count but fewer than ten. Its cognate antigen is unknown. The length of the CDR3 is 14 residues. V lost 8 bases and J 1 base, leaving 15 bases between the germline ends. The germline V gene encodes CDR1 SNHLY and CDR2 FYNNEI. Researchers ran the PCR with 60 Vbeta and 13 Jbeta primers. TCRdb keeps only in-frame clones here, not all; method: immunoSEQ multiplex PCR. The table lists more than 85,000 clones, around 78% of them singletons. This TCR derives from a man between 35 and 55 years old in good health and CMV-seronegative. This chain uses TRBV2 with TRBJ2-7; TRBD2 is a possible D gene (6 bases). The material sequenced was PBMCs. CDR3 DNA sequence: TGTGCCAGCGGGTATTGGGGACTGTCCTACGAGCAGTACTTC. It yields the protein CASGYWGLSYEQYF.